This T cell receptor (beta chain) was identified during a study of Ad26.COV2.S vaccination and SARS-CoV-2 variants (dated by TCRdb to about 2021). For context, the study as a whole: Vaccine-arm donors were drawn from COV1001, a multicentre, randomized, double-blind, placebo-controlled phase I-IIa trial of Ad26.COV2.S in healthy adults. Ad26.COV2.S was administered intramuscularly at 5 x 10^10 or 1 x 10^11 viral particles, either as a single shot or as two shots given 56 days apart. TCRbeta repertoire sequencing served as the tool for gauging how specific and how broad the SARS-CoV-2-reactive T cell receptors were following Ad26.COV2.S vaccination. A total of some 30 samples were included in the TCR-sequenced set, comprising some 20 Ad26.COV2.S vaccine recipients, 5 placebo recipients and 8 SARS-CoV-2 convalescent individuals. Participants in the trial were split at random into five groups of five each, receiving low-dose or high-dose Ad26.COV2.S once or twice, or else placebo on both occasions. Investigators did not know the trial group allocation while performing experiments and assessing outcomes. The paper as a whole reports these results and caveats: The authors noted that the TCR breadth and depth analyses may have underestimated total T cell responses. Vaccine and placebo recipients had similar non-spike TCR breadth, a finding consistent with the vaccine containing only spike. Substantial breadth of spike-specific CD8+ and CD4+ T cell responses was reported after vaccination. The study was not powered to compare responses between vaccine doses or regimens. Ad26.COV2.S recipients had higher spike-specific TCR breadth than placebo recipients (P = 0.0014).

The germline V gene yields KGHSH for CDR1 and LQKENI for CDR2. V and J lose 4 bases and 4 bases, and a span of 14 bases separates them. The CDR3, cysteine through phenylalanine, is 14 amino acids long. CDR3 DNA only is kept here, 42 bases in frame from base 1. TCRbeta CDR3 regions were sequenced with the immunoSEQ Assay. After extraction, genomic DNA underwent amplification by bias-controlled multiplex PCR, followed by high-throughput sequencing. The source study handled its data this way. Collapsing and filtering of sequences were performed to quantify the absolute abundance of each unique TCRbeta CDR3 region. T cell fraction was estimated by normalization of TCRbeta template counts to usable DNA, with usable DNA being measured through amplification of reference genes present in all nucleated cells. Repertoire TCRs were annotated as SARS-CoV-2-specific by exact matching of V gene, CDR3 amino acid sequence and J gene to a known reactive TCR set. MIRA supplied the reference SARS-CoV-2 TCR set, which was filtered for enrichment in COVID-19-positive ImmuneCODE repertoires so that public or cross-reactive TCRs were removed. Based on the MIRA antigens, annotated TCRs were further analysed at the level of specific ORF or position within ORF. Breadth was defined as the number of annotated unique rearrangements divided by the total number of unique productive rearrangements, and depth was defined as the summed frequency of the annotated unique rearrangements. Group comparisons of TCR breadth used two-sided Wilcoxon rank-sum tests. TCRdb's version of the immuneACCESS table is confined to in-frame rearrangements and falls short of the full clone set. An unresolved V gene accounts for under half of the shortfall where checked; the remainder is of unknown origin. V and J calls and clone size are copied from that table; D and trimming were computed from the DNA. The sample data list roughly 700,000 clones, and about 90% of these were observed just once. The ten largest clones capture nearly 1.5% of the sample.

Concerning this clone: Its antigen has not been determined. No much larger clone exists at a distance of one base, and base qualities are not known.

The treatment or condition label of this sample denotes: some 20 received Ad26.COV2.S at low or high dose, single or two shots; about five received placebo; per-sample allocation not given. Repertoires of vaccine and placebo recipients were sequenced from samples collected on day 63 after the first injection. In Cohort 1b, 25 to 30 adults aged 18-55 years were enrolled at a single site in Boston, USA, between 29 July and 7 August 2020. Ad26.COV2.S was a replication-incompetent adenovirus type 26 vector expressing a prefusion-stabilized SARS-CoV-2 spike protein from the original Wuhan strain. The receptor was isolated from a person between 18 and 59 years old who received the Ad26.COV2.S COVID-19 vaccine or a placebo. The sample consisted of peripheral blood, taken in a trial of Ad26.COV2.S vaccine versus placebo. Rearrangement joined TRBV18 to TRBJ2-7, with a tentative D gene TRBD1 over 5 matching bases. CDR3 region: CASSLSQDGYEQYF. In nucleotide form, the sequence is TGTGCCAGCTCACTATCACAGGACGGATACGAGCAGTACTTC.